This T cell receptor beta chain was documented in a study of OX40 agonist ivuxolimab in advanced cancers. This CDR3 has 17 amino acids. Method: immunoSEQ multiplex PCR; TCRdb's copy keeps in-frame clones and lacks some. The data show about 81,000 clones, about 88% seen once. This clone was picked up one time. Sequenced material: CD4+ or CD8+ T cells sorted from blood, taken in a trial of the OX40 agonist ivuxolimab. The chain links TRBV21-1 to TRBJ1-5; TRBD1 is the table's D call, not checked against the DNA. TRBV21-1 is noted as a pseudogene. The receptor was derived from an adult with an advanced solid tumor such as melanoma, head and neck, liver or kidney cancer. DNA for the CDR3: TGTGCCAGCAGCAAAGGAAGGACAGGGGTTTGCAATCAGCCCCAGCATTTT. This codes for CASSKGRTGVCNQPQHF.